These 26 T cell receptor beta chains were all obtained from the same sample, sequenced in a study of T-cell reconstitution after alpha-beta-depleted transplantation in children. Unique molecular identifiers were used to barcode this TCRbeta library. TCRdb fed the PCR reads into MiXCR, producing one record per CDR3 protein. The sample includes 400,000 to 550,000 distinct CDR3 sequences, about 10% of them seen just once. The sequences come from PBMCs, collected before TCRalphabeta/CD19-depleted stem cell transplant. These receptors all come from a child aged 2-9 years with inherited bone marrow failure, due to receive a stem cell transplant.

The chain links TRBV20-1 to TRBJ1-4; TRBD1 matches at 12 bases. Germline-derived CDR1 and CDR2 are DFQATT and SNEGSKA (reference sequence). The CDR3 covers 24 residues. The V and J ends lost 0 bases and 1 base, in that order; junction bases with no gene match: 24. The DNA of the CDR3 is TGCAGTGCTAGAGATCCCCCCGGGACAGGGGGCTATGGAGTGACCGCCCAAACTAATGAAAAACTGTTTTTT. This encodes CSARDPPGTGGYGVTAQTNEKLFF.

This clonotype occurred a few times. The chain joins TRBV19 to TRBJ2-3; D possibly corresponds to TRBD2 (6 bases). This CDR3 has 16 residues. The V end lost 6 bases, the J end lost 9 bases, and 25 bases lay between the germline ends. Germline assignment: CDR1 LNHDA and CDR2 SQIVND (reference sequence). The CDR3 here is CASRSSFGDWGVTQYF. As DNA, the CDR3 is TGTGCCAGTAGGAGTTCGTTCGGGGACTGGGGGGTGACGCAGTATTTT. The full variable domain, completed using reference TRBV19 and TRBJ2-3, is DGGITQSPKYLFRKEGQNVTLSCEQNLNHDAMYWYRQDPGQGLRLIYYSQIVNDFQKGDIAEGYSVSREKKESFPLTVTSAQKNPTAFYLCASRSSFGDWGVTQYFGPGTRLTVL.

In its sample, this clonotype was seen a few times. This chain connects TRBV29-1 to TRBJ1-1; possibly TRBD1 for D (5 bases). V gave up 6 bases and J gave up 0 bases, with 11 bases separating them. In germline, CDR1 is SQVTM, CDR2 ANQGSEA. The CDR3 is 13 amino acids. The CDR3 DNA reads TGCAGCGTGTCCGGGACGGTGAACACTGAAGCTTTCTTT. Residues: CSVSGTVNTEAFF.

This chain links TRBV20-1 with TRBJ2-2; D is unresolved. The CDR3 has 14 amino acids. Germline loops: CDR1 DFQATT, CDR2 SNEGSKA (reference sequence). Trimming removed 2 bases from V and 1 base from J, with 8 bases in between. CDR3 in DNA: TGCAGTGCTAGACTCCCCTTGAACACCGGGGAGCTGTTTTTT. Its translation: CSARLPLNTGELFF.

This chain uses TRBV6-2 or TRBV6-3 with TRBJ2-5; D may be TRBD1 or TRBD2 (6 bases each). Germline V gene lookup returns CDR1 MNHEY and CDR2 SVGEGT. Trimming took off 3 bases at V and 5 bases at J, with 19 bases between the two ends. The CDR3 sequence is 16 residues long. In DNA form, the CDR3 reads TGTGCCAGCAGTTATCGACAGGCGCGGGAAAGGGAGACCCAGTACTTC. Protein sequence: CASSYRQARERETQYF.

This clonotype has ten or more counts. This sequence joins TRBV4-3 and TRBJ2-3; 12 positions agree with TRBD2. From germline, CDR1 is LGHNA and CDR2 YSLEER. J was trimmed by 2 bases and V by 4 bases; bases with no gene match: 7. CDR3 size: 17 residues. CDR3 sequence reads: CASSPWASGRATDTQYF. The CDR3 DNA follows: TGCGCCAGCAGCCCTTGGGCTAGCGGGAGGGCCACAGATACGCAGTATTTT.

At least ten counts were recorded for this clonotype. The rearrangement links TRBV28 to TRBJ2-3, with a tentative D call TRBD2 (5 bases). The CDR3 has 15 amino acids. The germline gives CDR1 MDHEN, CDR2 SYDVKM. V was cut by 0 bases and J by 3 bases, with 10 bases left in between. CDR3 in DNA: TGTGCCAGCAGTTTATGGGTCGGCGGGACAGATACGCAGTATTTT. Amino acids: CASSLWVGGTDTQYF. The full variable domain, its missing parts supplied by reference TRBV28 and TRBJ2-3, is DVKVTQSSRYLVKRTGEKVFLECVQDMDHENMFWYRQDPGLGLRLIYFSYDVKMKEKGDIPEGYSVSREKKERFSLILESASTNQTSMYLCASSLWVGGTDTQYFGPGTRLTVL.

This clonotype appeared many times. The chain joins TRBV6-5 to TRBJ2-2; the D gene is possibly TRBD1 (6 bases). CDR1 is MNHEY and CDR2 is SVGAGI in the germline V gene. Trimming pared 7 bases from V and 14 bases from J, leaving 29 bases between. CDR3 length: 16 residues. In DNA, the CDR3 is TGTGCCAGCAAGATTACCGCCGGGACACCAAACCTCTCCCTGTTTTTT. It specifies CASKITAGTPNLSLFF.

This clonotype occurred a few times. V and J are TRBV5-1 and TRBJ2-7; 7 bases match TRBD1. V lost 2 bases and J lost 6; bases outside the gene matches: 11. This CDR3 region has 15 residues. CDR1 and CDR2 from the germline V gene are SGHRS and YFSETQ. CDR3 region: CASSFPSRGSAEQYF. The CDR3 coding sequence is TGCGCCAGCAGCTTCCCCAGCAGGGGGAGTGCCGAGCAGTACTTC.

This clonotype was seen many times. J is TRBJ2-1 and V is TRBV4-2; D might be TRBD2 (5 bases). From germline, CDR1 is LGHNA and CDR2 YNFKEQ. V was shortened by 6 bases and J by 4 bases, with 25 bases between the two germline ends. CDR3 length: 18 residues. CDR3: CASRLLREGSDQYNEQFF. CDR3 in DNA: TGTGCCAGCAGATTACTTCGCGAAGGTAGCGACCAGTACAATGAGCAGTTCTTC.

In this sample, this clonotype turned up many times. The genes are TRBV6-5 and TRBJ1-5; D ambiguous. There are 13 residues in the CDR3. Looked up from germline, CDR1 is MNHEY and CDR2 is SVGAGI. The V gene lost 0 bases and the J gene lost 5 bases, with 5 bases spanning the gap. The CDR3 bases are TGTGCCAGCAGTTACTCGATGTATCAGCCCCAGCATTTT. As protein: CASSYSMYQPQHF.

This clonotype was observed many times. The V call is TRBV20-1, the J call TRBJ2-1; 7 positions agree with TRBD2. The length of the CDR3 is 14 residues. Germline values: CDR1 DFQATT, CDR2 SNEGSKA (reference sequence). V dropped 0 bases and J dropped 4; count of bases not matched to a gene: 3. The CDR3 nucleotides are TGCAGTGCTAGAGAGCTAGCGGCTTACAATGAGCAGTTCTTC. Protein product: CSARELAAYNEQFF.

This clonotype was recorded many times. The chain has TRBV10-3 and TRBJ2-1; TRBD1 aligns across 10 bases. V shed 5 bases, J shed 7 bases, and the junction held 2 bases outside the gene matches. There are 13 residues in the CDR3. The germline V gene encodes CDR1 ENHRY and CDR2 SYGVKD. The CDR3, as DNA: TGTGCCATCAGTTGGGACAGGGGTAATGAGCAGTTCTTC. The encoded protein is CAISWDRGNEQFF.

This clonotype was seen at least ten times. Here the CDR3 DNA reads TGTGCCAGCGCGCTCAGCGGGAGAAGGAGAACCGGGGAGCTGTTTTTT. Amino acid sequence: CASALSGRRRTGELFF. The chain carries TRBV3-1 and TRBJ2-2; 8 positions match TRBD2. This CDR3 is 16 amino acids long. J gave up 5 bases and V 8 bases, and 13 bases lay outside the gene matches. CDR1 LGHDT and CDR2 YNNKEL come from the germline V gene (reference sequence).

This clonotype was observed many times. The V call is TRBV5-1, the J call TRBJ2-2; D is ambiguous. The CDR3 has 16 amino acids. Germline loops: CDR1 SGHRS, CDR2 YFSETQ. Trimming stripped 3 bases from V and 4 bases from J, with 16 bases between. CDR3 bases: TGCGCCAGCAGCTCAATAGCCCGTCAGGTCACCGGGGAGCTGTTTTTT. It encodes CASSSIARQVTGELFF. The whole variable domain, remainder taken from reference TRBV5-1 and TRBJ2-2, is KAGVTQTPRYLIKTRGQQVTLSCSPISGHRSVSWYQQTPGQGLQFLFEYFSETQRNKGNFPGRFSGRQFSNSRSEMNVSTLELGDSALYLCASSSIARQVTGELFFGEGSRLTVL.

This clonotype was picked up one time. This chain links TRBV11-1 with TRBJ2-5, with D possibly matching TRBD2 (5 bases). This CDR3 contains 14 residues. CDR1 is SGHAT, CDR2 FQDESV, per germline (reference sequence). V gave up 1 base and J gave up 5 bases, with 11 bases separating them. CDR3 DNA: TGTGCCAGCAGCTTAGTTGCTAGAGGGGAGACCCAGTACTTC. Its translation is CASSLVARGETQYF.

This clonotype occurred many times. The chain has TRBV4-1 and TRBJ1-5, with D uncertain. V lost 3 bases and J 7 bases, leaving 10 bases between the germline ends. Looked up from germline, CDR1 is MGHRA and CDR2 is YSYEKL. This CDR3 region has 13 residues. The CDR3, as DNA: TGCGCCAGCAGCCACACGGGTGACCAGCCCCAGCATTTT. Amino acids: CASSHTGDQPQHF.

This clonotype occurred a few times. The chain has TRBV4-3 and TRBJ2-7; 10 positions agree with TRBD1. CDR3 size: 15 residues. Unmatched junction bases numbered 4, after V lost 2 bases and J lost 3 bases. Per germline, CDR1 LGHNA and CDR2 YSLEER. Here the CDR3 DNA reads TGCGCCAGCAGCCAAAGATGGGACAGGGGCTACGAGCAGTACTTC. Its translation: CASSQRWDRGYEQYF.

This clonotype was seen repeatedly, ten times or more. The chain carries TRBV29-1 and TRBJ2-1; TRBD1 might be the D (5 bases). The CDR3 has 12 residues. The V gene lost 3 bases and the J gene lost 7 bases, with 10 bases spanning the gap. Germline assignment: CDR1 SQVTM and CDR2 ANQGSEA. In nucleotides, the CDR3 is TGCAGCGTTGATGTCAGGGAAAATGAGCAGTTCTTC. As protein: CSVDVRENEQFF.

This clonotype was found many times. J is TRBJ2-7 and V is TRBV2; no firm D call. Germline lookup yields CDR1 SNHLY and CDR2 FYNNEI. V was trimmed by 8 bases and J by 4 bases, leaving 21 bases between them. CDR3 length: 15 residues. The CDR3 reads CASDIGPAQPYEQYF. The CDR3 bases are TGTGCCAGCGATATCGGACCCGCCCAACCTTACGAGCAGTACTTC.

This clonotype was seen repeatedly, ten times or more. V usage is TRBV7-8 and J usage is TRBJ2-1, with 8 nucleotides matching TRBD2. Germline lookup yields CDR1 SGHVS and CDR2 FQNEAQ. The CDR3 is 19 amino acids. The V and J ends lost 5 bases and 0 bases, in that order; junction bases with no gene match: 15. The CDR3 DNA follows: TGTGCCAGCAGCCCCGGGGGGGTCGTGGCGGAACCCTCCTACAATGAGCAGTTCTTC. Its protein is CASSPGGVVAEPSYNEQFF.

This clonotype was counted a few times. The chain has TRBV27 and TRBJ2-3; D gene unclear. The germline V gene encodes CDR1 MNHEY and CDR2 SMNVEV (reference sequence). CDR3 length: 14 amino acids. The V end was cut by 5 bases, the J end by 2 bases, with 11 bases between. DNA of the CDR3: TGTGCCAGCAGTCACGGACCCTTCACAGATACGCAGTATTTT. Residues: CASSHGPFTDTQYF.

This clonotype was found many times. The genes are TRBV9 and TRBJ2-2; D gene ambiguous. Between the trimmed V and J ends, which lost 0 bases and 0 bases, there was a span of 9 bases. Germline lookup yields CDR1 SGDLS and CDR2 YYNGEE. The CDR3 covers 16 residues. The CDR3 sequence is CASSVADSSNTGELFF. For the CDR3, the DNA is TGTGCCAGCAGCGTAGCGGATAGCTCGAACACCGGGGAGCTGTTTTTT.

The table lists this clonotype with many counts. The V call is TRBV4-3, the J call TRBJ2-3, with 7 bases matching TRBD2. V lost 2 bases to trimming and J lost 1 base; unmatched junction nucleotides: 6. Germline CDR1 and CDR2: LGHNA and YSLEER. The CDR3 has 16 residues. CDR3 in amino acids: CASSQFGGSGTDTQYF. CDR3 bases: TGCGCCAGCAGCCAATTCGGCGGGAGTGGCACAGATACGCAGTATTTT.

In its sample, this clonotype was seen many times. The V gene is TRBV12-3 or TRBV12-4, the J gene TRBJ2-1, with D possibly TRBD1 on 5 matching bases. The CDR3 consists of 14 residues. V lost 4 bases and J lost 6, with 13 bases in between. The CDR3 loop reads CASSSGINGNEQFF. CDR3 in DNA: TGTGCCAGCAGTTCAGGGATCAATGGCAATGAGCAGTTCTTC.

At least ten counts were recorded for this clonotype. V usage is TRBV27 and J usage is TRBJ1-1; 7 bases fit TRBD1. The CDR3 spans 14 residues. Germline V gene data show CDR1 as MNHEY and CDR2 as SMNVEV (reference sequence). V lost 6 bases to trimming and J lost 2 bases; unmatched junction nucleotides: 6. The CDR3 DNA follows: TGTGCCAGCAGCCAACAGGGGATTAACACTGAAGCTTTCTTT. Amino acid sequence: CASSQQGINTEAFF.